The T cell receptor beta chain under discussion was sequenced for a study of CD8+CD57+ T cells in acquired aplastic anemia. Study information: Roughly 3 ug was the average amount of DNA from sorted CD4+ and CD8+ cells. General observations from the study: Patients and controls had CD8+ Simpson's diversity values that were not significantly distinct. Found in both controls and patients were around 29 CD8+ CDR3 sequences.

It was patients with CD8+CD57+ cell expansion by flow cytometry who were chosen for sequencing. At the time of blood sampling, patients had not yet received any therapy. Notes on this clonotype: Its target is not known. A read error is possible here, since a much larger clone lies one base away.

The template for TCR beta VDJ and CDR3 sequence profiling was genomic DNA. In TCRdb, the reads were re-called with MiXCR into one record per CDR3 protein. The table shows around 130,000 distinct CDR3 sequences, with approximately 61% occurring only once. V lost 1 base to trimming and J lost 1 base, with 9 bases between them. This CDR3 is built from 15 residues. Per the germline V gene, CDR1 is SGHRS and CDR2 is YFSETQ. The sample taken for sequencing was sorted CD4+, CD8+, or CD8+CD57+ T cells (not recorded which) from PBMCs. The clonotype comes from a human donor with aplastic anemia. This sequence joins TRBV5-1 and TRBJ2-1; D may correspond to TRBD1 or TRBD2 (5 bases each). CDR3: CASSLTEGSYNEQFF. The CDR3 DNA is TGCGCCAGCAGCTTGACAGAGGGGTCCTACAATGAGCAGTTCTTC.